The 6 T cell receptor beta chains below were found in one sample sequenced in a study of CD8 T cells in ankylosing spondylitis. TCRdb called the 5' RACE reads again in MiXCR, with one record for every CDR3 protein. The profile shows around 150,000 distinct CDR3 sequences, around 42% of them singletons. The specimen was synovial fluid, either unsorted or a sorted T cell fraction (not recorded which). The receptors derive from a male donor with ankylosing spondylitis.

The sample holds a few counts of this clonotype. The chain employs TRBV20-1 and TRBJ2-2; D tentatively fits TRBD1 or TRBD2 (6 bases each). Trimming removed 0 bases from V and 0 bases from J, with 8 bases in between. CDR3 length equals 15 residues. Germline assignment: CDR1 DFQATT and CDR2 SNEGSKA (reference sequence). For the CDR3, the DNA is TGCAGTGCTAGAGAGGAGGGGGCGAACACCGGGGAGCTGTTTTTT. This sequence encodes CSAREEGANTGELFF.

The chain couples TRBV14 to TRBJ2-3; 10 bases map to TRBD2. The ends lost 4 bases at V and 3 bases at J; junction bases unmatched: 19. There are 20 residues in the CDR3. Germline CDR1 is SGHDN and CDR2 is FVKESK. The CDR3 DNA is TGTGCCAGCAGCCGAAGGCCGTGGGCTAGCGGGGGCCCGCCGACAGATACGCAGTATTTT. Protein: CASSRRPWASGGPPTDTQYF.

The table lists this clonotype with a few counts. The chain links TRBV15 to TRBJ1-1; perhaps TRBD1 as D (6 bases). Between the trimmed V and J ends, which lost 3 bases and 1 base, there was a span of 15 bases. This CDR3 spans 16 amino acids. Per germline, CDR1 LNHNV and CDR2 YYDKDF (reference sequence). Here the CDR3 DNA reads TGTGCCACCAGCAGCGAGGGGGACTGGGCGAACACTGAAGCTTTCTTT. Its translation is CATSSEGDWANTEAFF.

The gene calls are TRBV10-3 and TRBJ2-1; perhaps TRBD2 as D (6 bases). The V and J ends lost 3 bases and 3 bases respectively, with 18 bases between them. The germline gives CDR1 ENHRY, CDR2 SYGVKD. The CDR3 spans 17 residues. CDR3 loop: CAISDSREDRDYNEQFF. In nucleotides, the CDR3 is TGTGCCATCAGTGATTCTAGGGAGGATCGGGACTACAATGAGCAGTTCTTC.

The CDR3 loop reads CSARELAGGLYEQYF. The CDR3, as DNA: TGCAGTGCTAGAGAACTAGCGGGAGGGCTATACGAGCAGTACTTC. The chain uses TRBV20-1 and TRBJ2-7; the match to TRBD2 covers 13 bases. This CDR3 spans 15 amino acids. Germline assignment: CDR1 DFQATT and CDR2 SNEGSKA (reference sequence). Unmatched junction bases numbered 3, after V lost 0 bases and J lost 4 bases.

The chain has TRBV4-1 and TRBJ2-2; 11 bases agree with TRBD2. V was pared by 4 bases and J by 3 bases, with 16 bases of the junction left unmatched. There are 20 residues in the CDR3. Looked up from germline, CDR1 is MGHRA and CDR2 is YSYEKL. Here the CDR3 reads CASSPISGGAWSLDTGELFF. CDR3 nucleotides: TGCGCCAGCAGCCCCATTAGCGGGGGGGCATGGTCCTTGGACACCGGGGAGCTGTTTTTT.